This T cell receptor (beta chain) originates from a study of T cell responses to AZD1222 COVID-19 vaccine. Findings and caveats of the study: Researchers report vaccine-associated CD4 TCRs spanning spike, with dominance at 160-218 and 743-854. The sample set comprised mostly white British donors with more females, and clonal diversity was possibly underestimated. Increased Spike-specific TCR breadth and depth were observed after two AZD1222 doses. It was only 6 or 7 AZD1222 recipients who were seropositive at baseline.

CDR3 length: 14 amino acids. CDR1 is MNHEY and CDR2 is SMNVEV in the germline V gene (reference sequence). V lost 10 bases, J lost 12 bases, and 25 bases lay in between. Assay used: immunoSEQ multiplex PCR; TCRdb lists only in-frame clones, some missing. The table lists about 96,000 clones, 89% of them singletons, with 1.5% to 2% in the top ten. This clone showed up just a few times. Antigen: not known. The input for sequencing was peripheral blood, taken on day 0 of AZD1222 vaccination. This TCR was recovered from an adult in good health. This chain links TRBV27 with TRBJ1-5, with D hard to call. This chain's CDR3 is CAKYPEQICYRQHF. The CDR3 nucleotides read TGTGCCAAATACCCGGAGCAGATTTGTTATCGCCAGCATTTT.